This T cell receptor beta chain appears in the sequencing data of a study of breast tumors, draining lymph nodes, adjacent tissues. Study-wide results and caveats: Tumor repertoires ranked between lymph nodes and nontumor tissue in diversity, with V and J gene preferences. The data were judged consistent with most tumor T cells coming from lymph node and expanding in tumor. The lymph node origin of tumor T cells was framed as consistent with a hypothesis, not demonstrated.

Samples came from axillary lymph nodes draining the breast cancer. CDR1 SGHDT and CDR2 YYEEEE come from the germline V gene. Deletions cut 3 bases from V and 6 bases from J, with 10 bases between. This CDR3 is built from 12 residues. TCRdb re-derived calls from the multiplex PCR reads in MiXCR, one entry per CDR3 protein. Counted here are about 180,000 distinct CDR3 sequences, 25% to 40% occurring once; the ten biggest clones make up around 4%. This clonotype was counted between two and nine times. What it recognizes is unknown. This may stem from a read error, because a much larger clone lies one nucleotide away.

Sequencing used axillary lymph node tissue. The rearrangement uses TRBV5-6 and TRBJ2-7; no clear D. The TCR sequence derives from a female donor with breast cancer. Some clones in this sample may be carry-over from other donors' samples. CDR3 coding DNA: TGTGCCAGCAGCTCTGACCGCCCCGAGCAGTACTTC. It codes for CASSSDRPEQYF.